Listed below are T cell receptor beta chains from one sample, sequenced in a study of blood T cells in healthy people across ages. From the 5' RACE reads, TCRdb called clonotypes with MiXCR, one entry per CDR3 protein. Of about 1.1 million distinct CDR3 sequences in the sample, less than 45% were seen once. The sequenced sample was blood. These receptors originate from a man between 18 and 35 years old in good health. The CDR3 runs from the conserved cysteine through the conserved F or W.

v_gene	CDR3aa
TRBV7-2	CASSLQEERAKNIQYF
TRBV9	CASSPSDRKNIQYF
TRBV12-3/TRBV12-4	CAGSLKDSNQPQHF
TRBV11-3	CASSLGRISYNEQFF
TRBV7-2	CASNLDREGTEAFF
TRBV20-1	CSAAVGGFFSGANVLTF
TRBV10-3	CATSGTEAFF
TRBV7-2	CASSFLPGRLNTEVFF
TRBV9	CASSVVEGATDTQYF
TRBV6-6	CASSYAMGRPNQPQHF
TRBV12-3/TRBV12-4	CASTAPQGSTEPFF
TRBV2	CASSEFSMGDHGYTF
TRBV9	CASSPTRDSVAGGYGYTF
TRBV9	CASSVQVGGLYNEQFF
TRBV20-1	CSSRRGRNTEAFF
TRBV10-3	CAIKLGPSTDTQYF
TRBV4-1	CASSQDYSGSSYEQYF
TRBV5-6	CASSWGTGSNQPQHF
TRBV5-5	CASSLFGGEQYF
TRBV11-1	CASSLARIMNTEAFF
TRBV4-2	CASSQDRVGVGQFF
TRBV7-2	CASSSPNREQFF
TRBV6-2/TRBV6-3	CASRDRGGYNEQYF
TRBV5-5	CASSLLRPFTEAFF
TRBV27	CASSSFISNQPQHF
TRBV5-1	CASSLHRELAVADTQYF
TRBV4-1	CASSQGDGGGRSNQPQHF
TRBV29-1	CSVEDLGNIQYF
TRBV29-1	CSVATGRSAGANVLTF
TRBV4-3	CASSQDLARGTSAKNIQYF
TRBV9	CASSVEGPPTDTQYF
TRBV20-1	CSASTGGNSYNSPLHF
TRBV20-1	CSASRGTSLIEQFF
TRBV6-6	CASTEGGDEQYF
TRBV27	CASSLGPTSGGGNEQFF
TRBV4-1	CASSQVPSGVANTGELFF
TRBV4-1	CASSKGLANYNEQFF
TRBV20-1	CSASGGRQDTQYF
TRBV2	CASSISSVDPNEKLFF
TRBV6-2/TRBV6-3	CASKTSGTTEQYF
TRBV6-2/TRBV6-3	CASRQDAYGYTF
TRBV20-1	CSARLDRGGESQYF